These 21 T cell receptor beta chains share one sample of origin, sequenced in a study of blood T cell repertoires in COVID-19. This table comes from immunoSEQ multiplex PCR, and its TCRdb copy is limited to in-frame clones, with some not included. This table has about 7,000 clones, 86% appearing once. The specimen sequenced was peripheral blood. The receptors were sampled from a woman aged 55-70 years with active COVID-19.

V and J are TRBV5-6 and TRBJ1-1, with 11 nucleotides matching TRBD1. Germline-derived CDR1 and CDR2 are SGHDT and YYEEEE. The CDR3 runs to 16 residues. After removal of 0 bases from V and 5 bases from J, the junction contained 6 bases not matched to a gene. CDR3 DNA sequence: TGTGCCAGCAGCTTGGAGCGGGACAGGGGGAGAACTGAAGCTTTCTTT. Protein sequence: CASSLERDRGRTEAFF.

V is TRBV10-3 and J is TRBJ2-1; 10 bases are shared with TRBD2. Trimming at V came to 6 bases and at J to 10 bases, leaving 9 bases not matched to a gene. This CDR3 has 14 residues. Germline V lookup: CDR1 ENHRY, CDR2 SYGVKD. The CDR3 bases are TGTGCCATCAGAATTAGCGGGGGGTTTGACGAGCAGTTCTTC. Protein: CAIRISGGFDEQFF.

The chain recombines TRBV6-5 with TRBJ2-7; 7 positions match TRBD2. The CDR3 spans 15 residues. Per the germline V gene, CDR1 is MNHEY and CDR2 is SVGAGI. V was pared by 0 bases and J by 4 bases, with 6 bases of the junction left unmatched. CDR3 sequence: CASSYSGGELYEQYF. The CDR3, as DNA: TGTGCCAGCAGTTACTCGGGGGGGGAATTGTACGAGCAGTACTTC.

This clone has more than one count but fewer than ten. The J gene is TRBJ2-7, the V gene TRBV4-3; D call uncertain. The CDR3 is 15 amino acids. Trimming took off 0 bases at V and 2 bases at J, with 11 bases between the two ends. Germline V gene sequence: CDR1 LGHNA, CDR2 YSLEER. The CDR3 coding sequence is TGCGCCAGCAGCCAAGATTTAACTCCCCCCTACGAGCAGTACTTC. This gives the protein CASSQDLTPPYEQYF.

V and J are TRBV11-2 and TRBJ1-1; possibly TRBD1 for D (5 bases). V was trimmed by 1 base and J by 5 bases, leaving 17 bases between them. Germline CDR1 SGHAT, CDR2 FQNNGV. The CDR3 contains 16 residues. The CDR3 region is CASSLVSRGGGTEAFF. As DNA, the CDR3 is TGTGCCAGCAGCTTAGTATCCCGGGGTGGGGGGACTGAAGCTTTCTTT.

The CDR3 DNA is TGTGCCAGCGGGAAACGAGAGACAGGGTCATGGGAAGCTTTCTTT. Its protein is CASGKRETGSWEAFF. The gene calls are TRBV5-4 and TRBJ1-1, with 7 bases that match TRBD1. The CDR3 covers 15 residues. The germline gives CDR1 SGHNT, CDR2 YYREEE (reference sequence). Trimming cost V 7 bases and J 8 bases; bases outside gene matches: 17.

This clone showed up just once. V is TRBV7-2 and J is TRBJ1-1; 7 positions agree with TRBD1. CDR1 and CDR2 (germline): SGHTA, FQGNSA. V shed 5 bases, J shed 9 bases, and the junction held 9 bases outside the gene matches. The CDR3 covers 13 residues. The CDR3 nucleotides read TGTGCCAGCAGCCCCCTGGACAGGCTAAAAGCTTTCTTT. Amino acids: CASSPLDRLKAFF.

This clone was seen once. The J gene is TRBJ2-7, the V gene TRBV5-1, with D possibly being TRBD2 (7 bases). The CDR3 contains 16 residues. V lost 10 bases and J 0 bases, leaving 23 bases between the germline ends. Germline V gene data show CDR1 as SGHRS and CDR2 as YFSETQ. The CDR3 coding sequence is TGCGCCCGCGAGCGCCGAGGGGGGGGTCCCTCCTACGAGCAGTACTTC. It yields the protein CARERRGGGPSYEQYF.

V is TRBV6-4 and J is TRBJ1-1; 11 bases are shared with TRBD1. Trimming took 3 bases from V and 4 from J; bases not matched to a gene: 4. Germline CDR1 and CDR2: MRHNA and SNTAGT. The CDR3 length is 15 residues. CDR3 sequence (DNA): TGTGCCAGCAGTGAAGGGACAGGGGGAGGCACTGAAGCTTTCTTT. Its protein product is CASSEGTGGGTEAFF.

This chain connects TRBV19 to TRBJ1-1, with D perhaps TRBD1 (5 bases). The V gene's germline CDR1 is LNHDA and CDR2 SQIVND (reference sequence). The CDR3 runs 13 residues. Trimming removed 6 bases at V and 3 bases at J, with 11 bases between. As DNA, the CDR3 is TGTGCCAGTAGCACCCAGGGATACACTGAAGCTTTCTTT. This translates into CASSTQGYTEAFF.

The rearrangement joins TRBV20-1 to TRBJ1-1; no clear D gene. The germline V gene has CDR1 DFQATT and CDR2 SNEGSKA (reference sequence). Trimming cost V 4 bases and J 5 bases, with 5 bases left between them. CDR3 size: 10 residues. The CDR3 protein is CSATQTEAFF. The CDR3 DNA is TGCAGTGCTACCCAGACTGAAGCTTTCTTT.

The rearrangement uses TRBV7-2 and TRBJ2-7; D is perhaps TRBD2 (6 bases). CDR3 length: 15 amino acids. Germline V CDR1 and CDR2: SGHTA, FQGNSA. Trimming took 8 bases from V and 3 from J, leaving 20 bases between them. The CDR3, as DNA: TGTGCCAGCGCCCCGGGGGACGGAGGGCTCTACGAGCAGTACTTC. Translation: CASAPGDGGLYEQYF.

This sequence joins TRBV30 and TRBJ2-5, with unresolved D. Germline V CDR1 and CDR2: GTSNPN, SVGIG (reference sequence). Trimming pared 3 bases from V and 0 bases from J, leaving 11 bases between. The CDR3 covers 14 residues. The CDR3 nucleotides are TGTGCCTGGAGAAGACTCCTGTACCAAGAGACCCAGTACTTC. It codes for CAWRRLLYQETQYF.

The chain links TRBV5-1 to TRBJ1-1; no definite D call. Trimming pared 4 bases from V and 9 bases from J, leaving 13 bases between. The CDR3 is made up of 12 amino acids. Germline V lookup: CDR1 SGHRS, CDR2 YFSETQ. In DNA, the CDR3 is TGCGCCAGCAGCAGTCAGCAGGTGAAAGCTTTCTTT. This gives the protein CASSSQQVKAFF.

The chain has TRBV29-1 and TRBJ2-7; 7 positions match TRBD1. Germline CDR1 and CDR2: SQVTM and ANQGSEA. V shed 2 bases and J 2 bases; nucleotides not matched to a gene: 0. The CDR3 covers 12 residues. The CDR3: CSVETGAYEQYF. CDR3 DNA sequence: TGCAGCGTTGAAACAGGGGCCTACGAGCAGTACTTC.

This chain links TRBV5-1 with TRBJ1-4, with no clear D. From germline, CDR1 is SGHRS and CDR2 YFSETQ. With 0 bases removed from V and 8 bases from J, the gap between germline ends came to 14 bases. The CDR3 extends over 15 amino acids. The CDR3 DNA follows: TGCGCCAGCAGCTTGGGTGACGGGAGGGTGGAAAAACTGTTTTTT. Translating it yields CASSLGDGRVEKLFF.

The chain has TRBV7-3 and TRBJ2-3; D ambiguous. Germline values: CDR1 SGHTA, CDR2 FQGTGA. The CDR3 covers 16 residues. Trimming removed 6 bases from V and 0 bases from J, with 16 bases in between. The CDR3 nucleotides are TGTGCCAGCAGTCGTACCCGGGTAACCAGCACAGATACGCAGTATTTT. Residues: CASSRTRVTSTDTQYF.

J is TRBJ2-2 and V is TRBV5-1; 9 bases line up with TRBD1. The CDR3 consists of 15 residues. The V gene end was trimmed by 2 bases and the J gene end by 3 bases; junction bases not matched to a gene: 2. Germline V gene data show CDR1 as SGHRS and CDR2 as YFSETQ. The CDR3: CASSLQGAHTGELFF. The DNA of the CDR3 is TGCGCCAGCAGCTTACAGGGGGCGCACACCGGGGAGCTGTTTTTT.

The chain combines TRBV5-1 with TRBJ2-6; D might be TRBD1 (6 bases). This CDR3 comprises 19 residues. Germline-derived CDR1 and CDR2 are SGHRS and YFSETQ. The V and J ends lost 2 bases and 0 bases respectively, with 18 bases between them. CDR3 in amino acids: CASSFYTTGSSSGANVLTF. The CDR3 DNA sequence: TGCGCCAGCAGCTTTTACACGACAGGCTCTAGCTCTGGGGCCAACGTCCTGACTTTC.

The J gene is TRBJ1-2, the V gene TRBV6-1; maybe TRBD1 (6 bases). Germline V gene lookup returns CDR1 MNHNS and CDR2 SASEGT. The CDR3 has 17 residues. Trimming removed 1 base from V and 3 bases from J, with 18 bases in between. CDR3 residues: CASSEGTGRIPDYGYTF. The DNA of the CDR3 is TGTGCCAGCAGTGAAGGAACAGGGCGTATACCGGACTATGGCTACACCTTC.

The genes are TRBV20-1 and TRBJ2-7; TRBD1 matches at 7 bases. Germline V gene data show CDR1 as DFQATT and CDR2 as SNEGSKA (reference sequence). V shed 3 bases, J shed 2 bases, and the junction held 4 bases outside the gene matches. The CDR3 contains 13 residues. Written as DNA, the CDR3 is TGCAGTGCTAGTATGGACAGGACCTACGAGCAGTACTTC. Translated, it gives CSASMDRTYEQYF.